This T cell receptor (beta chain) was captured in a study of blood T cell repertoires in COVID-19. Overall study: The United States, Italy and Spain supplied acute and convalescent COVID-19 samples. T cells, B-cell-depleted T cells, or PBMCs provided the cDNA or gDNA that served as material.

How the authors handled the data: Reference gene primer amplification in the assay estimated nucleated cell counts. The table came from immunoSEQ multiplex PCR; TCRdb's copy has only in-frame clones and leaves some out. The DNA was the basis for D and trimming; V, J and clone size are from that table. The table shows more than 200,000 clones, with 88% occurring only once. Trimming cost V 3 bases and J 3 bases; bases outside gene matches: 3. The CDR3 totals 15 residues. Germline lookup yields CDR1 LNHDA and CDR2 SQIVND (reference sequence). The chain couples TRBV19 to TRBJ1-4; 8 positions agree with TRBD1. Sequencing used peripheral blood. The origin of this receptor is a woman aged 60 to 75 with acute or convalescent COVID-19. The chain's CDR3 is CASSILQGANEKLFF. CDR3 DNA sequence: TGTGCCAGTAGTATCCTACAGGGGGCTAATGAAAAACTGTTTTTT.